This record covers a single T cell receptor (beta chain). The data originate from a study of shared clonotypes between healthy human individuals. Data came from immunoSEQ multiplex PCR; TCRdb stores just in-frame clones and leaves some out. In the table there are 1.4 million to 1.5 million clones, more than 95% of which are singletons. The V and J ends lost 5 bases and 0 bases respectively, with 19 bases between them. The CDR3 has 18 amino acids. Germline V gene data show CDR1 as SEHNR and CDR2 as FQNEAQ (reference sequence). The sequencing sample was made of naive CD4+ T cells sorted from blood. Indicated subset: CD45RA+ positively selected. This sequence originates from a young man in good health. The chain joins TRBV7-9 to TRBJ2-2; D not resolved. CDR3 in DNA: TGTGCCAGCAGCGACAATTCTCGGCGCTTACCGAACACCGGGGAGCTGTTTTTT. Translation: CASSDNSRRLPNTGELFF.